The 4 T cell receptor beta chains in this list originate from one sample, sequenced in a study of T-cell memory formation after mild COVID-19. TCRdb passed the 5' RACE reads through MiXCR, listing each CDR3 protein once. The data hold a few hundred thousand distinct CDR3 sequences, with roughly 16% observed a single time. The specimen sequenced was PBMCs or a T cell subset sorted from them (not recorded which). Source of these receptors: a man aged 18 to 30 who had mild COVID-19 (a few samples of this study predate the infection). Cell type and time point are not known.

This clonotype was detected a few times. The J gene is TRBJ1-2, the V gene TRBV4-3; unclear D gene. Germline V lookup: CDR1 LGHNA, CDR2 YSLEER. This CDR3 has 13 amino acids. V dropped 5 bases and J dropped 2 bases, with 9 bases sitting between them. The CDR3 reads CASSVGGNYGYTF. DNA for the CDR3: TGCGCCAGCAGCGTAGGCGGGAACTATGGCTACACCTTC.

This clonotype has a handful of counts. The V gene is TRBV5-1, the J gene TRBJ2-5; 7 bases match TRBD1. The CDR3 is 15 residues long. J gave up 4 bases and V 7 bases, and 13 bases lay outside the gene matches. In germline, CDR1 is SGHRS, CDR2 YFSETQ. CDR3 loop: CASSAGDSVGETQYF. The CDR3 region has the DNA TGCGCCAGCTCCGCCGGGGACAGCGTAGGAGAGACCCAGTACTTC.

This rearrangement joins TRBV20-1 to TRBJ1-5, with D possibly being TRBD1 (5 bases). V dropped 4 bases and J dropped 1 base, with 8 bases sitting between them. The length of the CDR3 is 13 residues. Germline assignment: CDR1 DFQATT and CDR2 SNEGSKA (reference sequence). The CDR3 DNA sequence: TGCAGTGCTACTAGGGGAAGCAATCAGCCCCAGCATTTT. It translates to CSATRGSNQPQHF.

J is TRBJ2-4 and V is TRBV5-6, with D perhaps assigned TRBD1 or TRBD2 (5 bases each). Germline-derived CDR1 and CDR2 are SGHDT and YYEEEE. The V and J ends lost 4 bases and 8 bases respectively, with 25 bases between them. This CDR3 has 17 residues. The CDR3 bases are TGTGCCAGCAGCCTACAGTCACGGGGACCTTCCCGGGACATTCAGTACTTC. Amino acids: CASSLQSRGPSRDIQYF.